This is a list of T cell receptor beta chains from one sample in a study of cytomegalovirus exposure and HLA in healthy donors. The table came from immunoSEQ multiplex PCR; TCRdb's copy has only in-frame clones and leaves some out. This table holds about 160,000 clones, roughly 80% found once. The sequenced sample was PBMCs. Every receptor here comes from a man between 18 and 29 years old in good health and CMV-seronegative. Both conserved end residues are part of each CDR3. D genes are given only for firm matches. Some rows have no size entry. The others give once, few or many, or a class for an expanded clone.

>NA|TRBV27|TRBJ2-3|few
CASSLDPPRVQYF
TGTGCCAGCAGTTTAGACCCCCCCAGGGTTCAGTATTTT
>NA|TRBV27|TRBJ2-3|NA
CASSLENKPPLFRGKNTDTQYF
TGTGCCAGCAGTTTAGAGAACAAACCACCCTTGTTCAGAGGGAAGAACACAGATACGCAGTATTTT
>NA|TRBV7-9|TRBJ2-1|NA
CASSPERAVYNEQFF
TGTGCCAGCAGCCCGGAGAGGGCAGTGTACAATGAGCAGTTCTTC
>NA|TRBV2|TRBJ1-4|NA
CASRNSLSEKLFF
TGTGCCAGCAGGAATAGCCTTTCTGAAAAACTGTTTTTT
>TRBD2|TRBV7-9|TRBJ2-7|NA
CASSLGASGNQYEQYF
TGTGCCAGCAGCTTAGGGGCTAGCGGGAACCAATACGAGCAGTACTTC
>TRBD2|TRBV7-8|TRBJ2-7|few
CASSLVSGTDYEQYF
TGTGCCAGCAGCTTAGTTAGCGGGACCGACTACGAGCAGTACTTC
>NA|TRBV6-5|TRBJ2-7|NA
CASRYRGEQYF
TGTGCCAGCAGGTACCGAGGCGAGCAGTACTTC
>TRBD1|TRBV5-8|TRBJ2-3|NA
CASRPGQGADTQYF
TGTGCCAGCAGACCGGGACAGGGTGCAGATACGCAGTATTTT
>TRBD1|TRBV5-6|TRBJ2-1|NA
CASSPTGGEEQFF
TGTGCCAGCAGCCCGACAGGGGGCGAGGAGCAGTTCTTC
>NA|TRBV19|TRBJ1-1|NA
CASSIDVAGAAFF
TGTGCCAGTAGTATAGACGTTGCGGGGGCAGCTTTCTTT
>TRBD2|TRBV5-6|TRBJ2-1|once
CASSARRGSEQFF
TGTGCCAGCAGCGCCAGGCGCGGGAGTGAGCAGTTCTTC
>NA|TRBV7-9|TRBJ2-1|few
CASSLAGAYNEQFF
TGTGCCAGCAGCTTAGCGGGAGCCTACAATGAGCAGTTCTTC
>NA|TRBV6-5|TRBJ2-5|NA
CASSREGGGTQYF
TGTGCCAGCAGCCGCGAAGGAGGCGGGACCCAGTACTTC
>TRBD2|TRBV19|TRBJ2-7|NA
CASSPTSGSLSYEQYF
TGTGCCAGTAGTCCCACTAGCGGGAGTCTCTCCTACGAGCAGTACTTC
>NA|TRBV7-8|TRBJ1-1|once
CASSLTGNTEAFF
TGTGCCAGCAGCCTGACAGGGAACACTGAAGCTTTCTTT
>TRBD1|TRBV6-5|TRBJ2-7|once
CASSRTGGHMEQYF
TGTGCCAGCAGCCGGACAGGGGGCCACATGGAGCAGTACTTC
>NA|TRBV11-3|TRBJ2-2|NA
CASSMRDGGYTGELFF
TGTGCCAGCAGCATGCGAGACGGGGGTTACACCGGGGAGCTGTTTTTT
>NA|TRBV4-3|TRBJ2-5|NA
CASSQDRRETQYF
TGCGCCAGCAGCCAAGATCGTCGGGAGACCCAGTACTTC
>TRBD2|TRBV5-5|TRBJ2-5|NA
CASSRGLVRETQYF
TGTGCCAGCAGCCGCGGACTAGTTAGAGAGACCCAGTACTTC
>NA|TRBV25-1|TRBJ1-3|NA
CASSANGQSRSGNTIYF
TGTGCCAGCAGCGCTAATGGACAGTCCCGCTCTGGAAACACCATATATTTT
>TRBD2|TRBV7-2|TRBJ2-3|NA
CASSLRLAGVGTDTQYF
TGTGCCAGCAGCTTAAGGTTAGCGGGAGTAGGCACAGATACGCAGTATTTT
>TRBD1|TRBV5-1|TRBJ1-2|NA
CASSSQGANGYTF
TGCGCCAGCAGCTCCCAGGGGGCGAATGGCTACACCTTC
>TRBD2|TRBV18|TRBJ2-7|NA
CASSPRRLAGVDEQYF
TGTGCCAGCTCACCCCGTCGACTAGCGGGAGTAGACGAGCAGTACTTC
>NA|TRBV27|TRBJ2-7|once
CASSSRPLGWAPYEQYF
TGTGCCAGCAGTTCCCGACCTTTAGGCTGGGCCCCCTACGAGCAGTACTTC
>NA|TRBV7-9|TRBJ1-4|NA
CASSPVLAGRVEKLFF
TGTGCCAGCAGCCCAGTCCTAGCGGGGAGAGTGGAAAAACTGTTTTTT
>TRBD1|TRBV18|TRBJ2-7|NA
CASSPRTGSSYEQYF
TGTGCCAGCTCACCGAGGACAGGGTCCTCCTACGAGCAGTACTTC
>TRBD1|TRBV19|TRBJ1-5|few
CASSTQGPQPQHF
TGTGCCAGTAGTACACAGGGGCCCCAGCCCCAGCATTTT
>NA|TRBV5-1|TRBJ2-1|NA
CASSTGPAGEQFF
TGCGCCAGCAGCACGGGACCAGCGGGTGAGCAGTTCTTC